This TCR beta chain emerged from a study of shared clonotypes between healthy human individuals. In regard to this clone: What it binds is unknown.

Study-wide points: Against clonotypes common to all four donors, non-shared ones had lower generation probabilities.

Methods used by the authors: ImmunoSEQ junction-only sequences lacked quality scores, so their filtering differed. Sequencing was performed with immunoSEQ multiplex PCR; in TCRdb, only in-frame clones are kept and a portion is missing. V and J calls and clone size are as listed in that table; D and trimming were resolved from the DNA. This sample has about 2.4 million clones; approximately 93% occur once, and the top ten carry about 0.38%. The V gene lost 0 bases and the J gene lost 4 bases, with 13 bases spanning the gap. This CDR3 spans 16 amino acids. Germline V CDR1 and CDR2: KGHSH, LQKENI. This receptor was obtained from a man between 18 and 29 years old in good health. Some clones in this sample may be carry-over from other donors' samples. Sample: naive CD4+ T cells from PBMCs. The subset here: CD45RA+ positively selected. V is TRBV18 and J is TRBJ1-5; D is possibly TRBD1 (6 bases). CDR3: CASSPPGARGNQPQHF. Written as DNA, the CDR3 is TGTGCCAGCTCACCACCGGGGGCGCGGGGAAATCAGCCCCAGCATTTT.